The source of this T cell receptor beta chain is a study of T cells in Graves' hyperthyroidism and ophthalmopathy. The study, taken as a whole, reports: Model-based prediction identified ophthalmopathy a median approximately 6.2 months prior to its onset. Blood also carried most thyroid clonotypes expanded above 0.001. Separating ophthalmopathy from stable hyperthyroidism was achieved by a 13 V-J model.

Regions amplified from RNA transcripts were the TCR beta CDR3 regions. HTBI primers were employed in a first-round RT-PCR of the TCR CDR3. TCRdb re-called the multiplex PCR reads with MiXCR, one entry per CDR3 protein. This table holds 600,000 to 700,000 distinct CDR3 sequences, 40% to 55% found once. Comments on this clonotype: Its specificity is unknown.

Diagnoses were established using clinical symptoms, serum thyroxine and TRAb, thyroid ultrasound and orbital computed tomography. Between the trimmed V and J ends, which lost 1 base and 3 bases, there was a span of 15 bases. CDR1 is SGHVS, CDR2 FNYEAQ, per germline. The CDR3 is 16 residues long. The sequence was collected from an adult man with Graves' disease, either hyperthyroidism or ophthalmopathy (not recorded which). The J gene is TRBJ1-1, the V gene TRBV7-6; TRBD1 is a possible D gene (5 bases). What was sequenced was peripheral blood or thyroid tissue (not recorded which). The CDR3 loop is CASSLDVKSGDTEAFF. CDR3 nucleotide sequence: TGTGCCAGCAGCTTAGACGTCAAGTCGGGGGACACTGAAGCTTTCTTT.